This T cell receptor beta chain derives from a study of long-term antiretroviral therapy in people with HIV. J lost 7 bases, V lost 6 bases, and 11 bases had no gene match. The CDR3 contains 15 residues. Germline CDR1 reads LNHNV; CDR2 reads YYDKDF (reference sequence). Study-wide results and limits: ART was followed by higher diversity that remained below transplant donor controls. Clones that had undergone expansion before ART dominated the repertoire at all time points. Repertoires looked antigen-experienced, with only a slight naive shift after ART.

Sequencing relied on immunoSEQ assay v3.0, run at survey level. Measured with immunoSEQ multiplex PCR; TCRdb has only the in-frame clones, and not every one. The sample yields around 37,000 clones, 85% seen once. Regarding this clone: The antigen remains undetermined.

The chain couples TRBV15 to TRBJ1-5; 8 nucleotides agree with TRBD1. The sample was unsorted PBMCs, taken about 3.5 years after starting antiretroviral therapy. The TCR sequence derives from a man between 18 and 35 years old with HIV. CDR3 nucleotide sequence: TGTGCCACCAGTACGGACAGGGTTCAGGCCCAGCCCCAGCATTTT. Translation gives CATSTDRVQAQPQHF. The full variable domain, in which reference TRBV15 and TRBJ1-5 provide the parts outside the CDR3, is DAMVIQNPRYQVTQFGKPVTLSCSQTLNHNVMYWYQQKSSQAPKLLFHYYDKDFNNEADTPDNFQSRRPNTSFCFLDIRSPGLGDTAMYLCATSTDRVQAQPQHFGDGTRLSIL.